The 2 T cell receptor beta chains reported below all come from one sample, sequenced in a study of blood T cell repertoires in COVID-19 (dated by TCRdb to the early 2020s). The library was obtained by the immunoSEQ multiplex PCR assay. Not all clones reach the TCRdb copy of this immuneACCESS table, which keeps in-frame sequences only. Checked studies attribute under half of the gap to unresolved V genes and leave the rest unexplained. The sample contains hundreds of thousands of clones, just over 85% of them found a single time. The ten biggest clones cover less than 4.5% of the sample. Sequencing was carried out using PBMCs or T cells enriched from blood (not recorded which). These receptor sequences come from a young man who had recovered from COVID-19.

The V call is TRBV6-6, the J call TRBJ1-1; D unclear. V was trimmed by 2 bases and J by 1 base, leaving 5 bases between them. The CDR3 spans 13 residues. CDR1 is MNHNY, CDR2 SVGAGI, per germline (reference sequence). The CDR3 region is CASSYRRNTEAFF. As DNA, the CDR3 is TGTGCCAGCAGTTACAGGAGGAACACTGAAGCTTTCTTT.

This clone was observed a few times. The rearrangement joins TRBV6-5 to TRBJ2-7; a weak D match, TRBD2 (5 bases). V was shortened by 5 bases and J by 1 base, with 9 bases between the two germline ends. The CDR3 sequence is 13 residues long. Per germline, CDR1 MNHEY and CDR2 SVGAGI. As DNA, the CDR3 is TGTGCCAGCAGTCCCCGGACTTCCTACGAGCAGTACTTC. The encoded protein is CASSPRTSYEQYF.